Listed below are T cell receptor beta chains from one sample, sequenced in a study of T cells in pancreatic ductal adenocarcinoma. Using immunoSEQ multiplex PCR, the repertoire was profiled, and TCRdb retains in-frame clones only, with some absent. The sample carries roughly 100,000 clones, nearly 95% recorded once. What was sequenced was PBMCs. Every receptor here comes from a human donor with pancreatic ductal adenocarcinoma. Both conserved end residues are part of each CDR3. D genes are given only for firm matches. Size is stated for part of the rows, as once, few or many counts, or as a class when the clone is expanded.

TGTGCCAGCATACCGGGACAAATTAACTATGGCTACACCTTC	CASIPGQINYGYTF	TRBV6-1	TRBJ1-2	.	.
TGTGCCAGCAGCTCAAGGGGGACAGATACGCAGTATTTT	CASSSRGTDTQYF	TRBV5-4	TRBJ2-3	.	.
TGTGCCAGCAGCAAAGTTGGGAGGGCCCACGAGCAGTACTTC	CASSKVGRAHEQYF	TRBV21-1	TRBJ2-7	.	.
TGTGCCAGCAGTCGTGCCGGGACAGGGCTTCTGCAGACCCAGTACTTC	CASSRAGTGLLQTQYF	TRBV28	TRBJ2-5	TRBD1	.
TGCGCCAGCAGCCTAACTCTAGCGGGGAACACCGGGGAGCTGTTTTTT	CASSLTLAGNTGELFF	TRBV5-1	TRBJ2-2	TRBD2	.
TGTGCCTCGGGGAGCTCTGGGGCCAACGTCCTGACTTTC	CASGSSGANVLTF	TRBV9	TRBJ2-6	.	.
TGCGCCAGCAGCTTTGACAGTTACGAGCAGTACTTC	CASSFDSYEQYF	TRBV5-1	TRBJ2-7	.	once
TGCGCCAGCAGTGAAAATCGTGACGCGGTTTGCGATGAGCAGTTCTTC	CASSENRDAVCDEQFF	TRBV10-1	TRBJ2-1	.	.
TGTGCCAGCAGTTGGTTGGGAACTAGCGGGAGAAATGAGCAGTTCTTC	CASSWLGTSGRNEQFF	TRBV6-4	TRBJ2-1	TRBD2	.
TGTGCCAGCAGTTTAGCCGACAGGCCGATCTATGGCTACACCTTC	CASSLADRPIYGYTF	TRBV27	TRBJ1-2	.	once
TGTGCCAGCTCACCCCCCAACAGGAACACCGGGGAGCTGTTTTTT	CASSPPNRNTGELFF	TRBV18	TRBJ2-2	.	.
TGTGCCAGCAGCAGAGGAGGGGGGGACTTTAGTCAGCCCCAGCATTTT	CASSRGGGDFSQPQHF	TRBV5-4	TRBJ1-5	.	once
TGTGCCAGCAGCTTGGGAGCGGGGGGCTATGGCTACACCTTC	CASSLGAGGYGYTF	TRBV5-6	TRBJ1-2	.	.
TGTGCCTGGAGGGCCCAGAGGGGGGAGCTGTTTTTT	CAWRAQRGELFF	TRBV30	TRBJ2-2	.	.
TGTGCCAGCAGCCAAGTTCCCGGGACACCCACTGAAGCTTTCTTT	CASSQVPGTPTEAFF	TRBV4-2	TRBJ1-1	.	.
TGTGCCAGCAGCCTTGACTGGGGGGAAGGGAATGAGCAGTTCTTC	CASSLDWGEGNEQFF	TRBV11-3	TRBJ2-1	.	.
TGTGCCAGCAGCTCCCGGGACAGGGCTGCCTACGAGCAGTACTTC	CASSSRDRAAYEQYF	TRBV5-4	TRBJ2-7	TRBD1	.
TGTGCCAGTAGTATCACGGTTATAGCGGTGGTGAACGAGCAGTACTTC	CASSITVIAVVNEQYF	TRBV19	TRBJ2-7	.	.
TGTGCCAGCAGCGTACTAGCGGGATTTGGAGATACGCAGTATTTT	CASSVLAGFGDTQYF	TRBV9	TRBJ2-3	TRBD2	.
TGTGCCAGCAGAATTGGGGCGGTCACCGGGGAGCTGTTTTTT	CASRIGAVTGELFF	TRBV7-3	TRBJ2-2	.	.
TGTGCCACCGCCGGGACAGGGGTAGAGCAGTACTTC	CATAGTGVEQYF	TRBV10-3	TRBJ2-7	TRBD1	.